This T cell receptor (beta chain) derives from a study of T cell changes during pregnancy in multiple sclerosis. Germline V lookup: CDR1 LNHNV, CDR2 YYDKDF (reference sequence). The CDR3 totals 16 residues. V was pared by 1 base and J by 9 bases, with 9 bases of the junction left unmatched. TCRdb's copy holds only in-frame clones and misses some; the assay was immunoSEQ multiplex PCR. The data show about 53,000 clones, about nine tenths seen once. This chain connects TRBV15 to TRBJ1-6; 7 bases are shared with TRBD1. This receptor was identified in a female donor with multiple sclerosis, enrolled in a pregnancy study. Sequences were derived from CD4+ T cells from peripheral blood mononuclear cells, sampled in the third trimester of pregnancy. CDR3 region: CATSRVPNTGVSPLHF. The CDR3 DNA reads TGTGCCACCAGCAGAGTCCCCAACACAGGGGTTTCACCCCTCCACTTT.